This TCR beta chain stems from a study of blood T cells in healthy people across ages. For the second PCR, which ran for about 7 to 11 cycles, a sample-barcoded 5' primer and a J-beta primer mix were used. Each sample provided no less than 2.5 million CDR3-containing paired-end reads. TCRdb recomputed calls from the 5' RACE reads with MiXCR, one row per CDR3 protein. In the table there are about 2 million distinct CDR3 sequences, 49% of which are singletons. From germline, CDR1 is SGHTA and CDR2 FQGNSA. Between the trimmed V and J ends, which lost 5 bases and 6 bases, there was a span of 11 bases. This CDR3 contains 13 residues. The individuals who served as donors were healthy Caucasians living in Russia, aged roughly 6 to 100.

The chain joins TRBV7-2 to TRBJ2-1, with D perhaps matching TRBD1 (6 bases). The clonotype originates from a middle-aged woman in good health. The sample consisted of blood. CDR3 DNA sequence: TGTGCCAGCAGCCCCGGACAGACCAATGAGCAGTTCTTC. Amino acid sequence: CASSPGQTNEQFF.